This T cell receptor (beta chain) was recorded in a study of blood T cell repertoires in COVID-19. Study information: Material from acute and convalescent COVID-19 was sourced from the United States, Italy and Spain.

Germline V gene sequence: CDR1 LGHDT, CDR2 YNNKEL (reference sequence). The CDR3 extends over 15 amino acids. V dropped 4 bases and J dropped 4 bases, with 17 bases sitting between them. Repertoires were generated with immunoSEQ multiplex PCR, while TCRdb's copy carries only in-frame clones and drops some. The table records roughly 200,000 clones, 70% to 90% of them present only once. This rearrangement joins TRBV3-1 (or the pseudogene TRBV3-2) to TRBJ2-7, with D uncertain. The sequence came from a woman aged 18 to 35 who had recovered from COVID-19. Sequenced: peripheral blood. The CDR3 bases are TGTGCCAGCAGCCCCCCGGCGGCCCGACGGTACGAGCAGTACTTC. Translation gives CASSPPAARRYEQYF.